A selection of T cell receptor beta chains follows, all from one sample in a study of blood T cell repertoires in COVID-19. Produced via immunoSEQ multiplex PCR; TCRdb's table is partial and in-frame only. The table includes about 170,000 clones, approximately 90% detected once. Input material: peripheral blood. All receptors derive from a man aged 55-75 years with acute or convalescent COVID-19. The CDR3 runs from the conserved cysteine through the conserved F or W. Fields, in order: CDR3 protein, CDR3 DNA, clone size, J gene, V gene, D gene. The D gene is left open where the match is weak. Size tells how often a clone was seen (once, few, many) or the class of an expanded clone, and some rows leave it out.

CASSRDIATGELFF | TGTGCCAGCAGCAGGGACATCGCCACCGGGGAGCTGTTTTTT | few | TRBJ2-2 | TRBV7-3 | -
CASSLWTGTGYTF | TGTGCCAGCAGTTTATGGACAGGAACTGGCTACACCTTC | - | TRBJ1-2 | TRBV27 | TRBD1
CATSDQRDRGAGETQYF | TGTGCCACCAGTGATCAAAGGGACAGGGGGGCAGGGGAGACCCAGTACTTC | - | TRBJ2-5 | TRBV24-1 | TRBD1
CASSPGQDGSYEQYF | TGTGCCAGCAGCCCGGGACAGGATGGCTCCTACGAGCAGTACTTC | - | TRBJ2-7 | TRBV3-1/TRBV3-2 | TRBD1
CAISRWPSGSEIYNEQFF | TGTGCCATCAGTCGTTGGCCTAGCGGGAGTGAAATCTACAATGAGCAGTTCTTC | - | TRBJ2-1 | TRBV10-3 | TRBD2
CASSLSRGETQYF | TGTGCCAGCAGCTTGAGTAGGGGAGAGACCCAGTACTTC | - | TRBJ2-5 | TRBV7-2 | -
CASSGTGAGNTIYF | TGTGCCAGCAGCGGGACAGGGGCAGGAAACACCATATATTTT | - | TRBJ1-3 | TRBV9 | TRBD1
CASSVGTGEEQFF | TGTGCCAGCAGTGTGGGGACAGGGGAGGAGCAGTTCTTC | - | TRBJ2-1 | TRBV12-3/TRBV12-4 | TRBD1
CASSLDRNTEAFF | TGTGCCAGCTCACTCGACAGGAACACTGAAGCTTTCTTT | - | TRBJ1-1 | TRBV18 | -
CASSLAPSGANTEAFF | TGTGCCAGCAGCTTAGCGCCGTCAGGGGCCAACACTGAAGCTTTCTTT | few | TRBJ1-1 | TRBV7-2 | -
CASMSQNTGELFF | TGTGCCAGCATGAGCCAGAACACCGGGGAGCTGTTTTTT | few | TRBJ2-2 | TRBV25-1 | -
CASSELSQGAPVKEQFF | TGTGCCAGTAGTGAATTGAGTCAGGGGGCGCCAGTAAAGGAGCAGTTCTTC | - | TRBJ2-1 | TRBV19 | TRBD1
CASSEWAGGTEAFF | TGTGCCAGCAGTGAATGGGCAGGGGGCACTGAAGCTTTCTTT | - | TRBJ1-1 | TRBV25-1 | TRBD1
CASSQSWGEGRNTEAFF | TGCGCCAGCAGCCAATCCTGGGGGGAGGGAAGGAACACTGAAGCTTTCTTT | - | TRBJ1-1 | TRBV4-1 | -
CASSLGDREAETQYF | TGTGCCAGCAGCTTGGGGGACAGGGAAGCGGAGACCCAGTACTTC | once | TRBJ2-5 | TRBV5-4 | TRBD1
CASSEGDTGELFF | TGTGCCAGCAGCGAGGGCGACACCGGGGAGCTGTTTTTT | once | TRBJ2-2 | TRBV7-9 | -
CASSPGTGGVGYTF | TGCGCCAGCAGCCCGGGGACAGGGGGAGTTGGCTACACCTTC | - | TRBJ1-2 | TRBV5-1 | TRBD1
CASRKSGGSGLFSF | TGTGCCAGCAGAAAAAGCGGGGGATCCGGTCTTTTTAGCTTC | - | TRBJ1-2 | TRBV5-4 | -
CATSTWDRDYNEQFF | TGTGCCACCAGCACTTGGGACAGGGACTACAATGAGCAGTTCTTC | - | TRBJ2-1 | TRBV15 | TRBD1
CASSYSLATDTQYF | TGTGCCAGCAGTTACAGTCTAGCCACAGATACGCAGTATTTT | - | TRBJ2-3 | TRBV6-5 | -
CAWSSPGQGSYGYTF | TGTGCCTGGAGTTCTCCGGGACAGGGGAGCTATGGCTACACCTTC | - | TRBJ1-2 | TRBV30 | TRBD1
CASSFMRGTGPPEAFF | TGTGCCAGCAGCTTCATGAGGGGGACAGGGCCCCCTGAAGCTTTCTTT | once | TRBJ1-1 | TRBV27 | TRBD1
CASSIASGSYEQYF | TGTGCCAGTAGTATAGCCAGCGGATCCTACGAGCAGTACTTC | - | TRBJ2-7 | TRBV19 | -